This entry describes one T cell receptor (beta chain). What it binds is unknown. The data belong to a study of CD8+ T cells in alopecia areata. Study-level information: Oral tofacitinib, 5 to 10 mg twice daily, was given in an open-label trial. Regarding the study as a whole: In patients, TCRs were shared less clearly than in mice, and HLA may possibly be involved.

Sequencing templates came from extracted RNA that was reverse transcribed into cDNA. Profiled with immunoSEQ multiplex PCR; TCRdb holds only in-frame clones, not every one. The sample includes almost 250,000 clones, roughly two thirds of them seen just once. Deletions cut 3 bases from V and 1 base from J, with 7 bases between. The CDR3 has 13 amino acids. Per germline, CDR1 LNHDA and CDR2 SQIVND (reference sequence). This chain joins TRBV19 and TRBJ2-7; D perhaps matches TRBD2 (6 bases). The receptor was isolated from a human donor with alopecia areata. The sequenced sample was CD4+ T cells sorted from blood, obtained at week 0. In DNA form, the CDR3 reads TGTGCCAGTAGTATCGGGGGATCCTACGAGCAGTACTTC. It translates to CASSIGGSYEQYF.